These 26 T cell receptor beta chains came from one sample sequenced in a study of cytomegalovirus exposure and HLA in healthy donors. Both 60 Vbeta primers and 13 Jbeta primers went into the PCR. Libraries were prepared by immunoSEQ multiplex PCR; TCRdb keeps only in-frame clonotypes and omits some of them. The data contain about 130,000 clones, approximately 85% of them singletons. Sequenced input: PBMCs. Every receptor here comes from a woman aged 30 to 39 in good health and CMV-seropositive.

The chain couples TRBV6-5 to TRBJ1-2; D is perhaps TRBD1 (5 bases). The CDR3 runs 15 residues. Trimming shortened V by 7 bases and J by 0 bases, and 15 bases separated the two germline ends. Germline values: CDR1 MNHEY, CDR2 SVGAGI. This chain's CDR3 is CASIPSGTPNYGYTF. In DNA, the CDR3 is TGTGCCAGCATTCCCTCCGGGACTCCTAACTATGGCTACACCTTC.

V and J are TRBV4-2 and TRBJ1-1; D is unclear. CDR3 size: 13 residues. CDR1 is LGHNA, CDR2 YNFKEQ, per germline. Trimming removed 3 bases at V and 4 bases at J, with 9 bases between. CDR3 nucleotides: TGTGCCAGCAGCCACCCTCCGGGCACTGAAGCTTTCTTT. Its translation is CASSHPPGTEAFF.

The CDR3 coding sequence is TGCGCCAGCAGCTTGGGGCGCGGGAGGGCCGTAGCAGGAGAGACCCAGTACTTC. Its translation: CASSLGRGRAVAGETQYF. This chain connects TRBV5-1 to TRBJ2-5, with TRBD2 matching over 9 bases. Germline assignment: CDR1 SGHRS and CDR2 YFSETQ. CDR3 length: 18 amino acids. The J segment lost 4 bases and the V segment lost 0 bases, leaving 13 bases of the junction unmatched. The full variable domain, completed using reference TRBV5-1 and TRBJ2-5, is KAGVTQTPRYLIKTRGQQVTLSCSPISGHRSVSWYQQTPGQGLQFLFEYFSETQRNKGNFPGRFSGRQFSNSRSEMNVSTLELGDSALYLCASSLGRGRAVAGETQYFGPGTRLLVL.

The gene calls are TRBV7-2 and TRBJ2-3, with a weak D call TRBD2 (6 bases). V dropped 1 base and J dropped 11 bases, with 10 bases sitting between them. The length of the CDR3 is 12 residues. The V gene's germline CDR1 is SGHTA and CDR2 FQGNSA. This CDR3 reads CASSLDTSLQYF. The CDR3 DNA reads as TGTGCCAGCAGCTTAGACACTAGCTTGCAGTATTTT. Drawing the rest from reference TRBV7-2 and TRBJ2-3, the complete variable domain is GAGVSQSPSNKVTEKGKDVELRCDPISGHTALYWYRQSLGQGLEFLIYFQGNSAPDKSGLPSDRFSAERTGGSVSTLTIQRTQQEDSAVYLCASSLDTSLQYFGPGTRLTVL.

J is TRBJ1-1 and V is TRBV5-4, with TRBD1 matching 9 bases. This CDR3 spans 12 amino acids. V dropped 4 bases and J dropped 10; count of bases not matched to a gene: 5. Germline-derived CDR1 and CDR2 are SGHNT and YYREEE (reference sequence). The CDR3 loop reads CASSGTGLVAFF. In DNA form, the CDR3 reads TGTGCCAGCAGCGGGACAGGGCTAGTAGCTTTCTTT. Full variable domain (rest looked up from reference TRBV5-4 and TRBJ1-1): ETGVTQSPTHLIKTRGQQVTLRCSSQSGHNTVSWYQQALGQGPQFIFQYYREEENGRGNFPPRFSGLQFPNYSSELNVNALELDDSALYLCASSGTGLVAFFGQGTRLTVV.

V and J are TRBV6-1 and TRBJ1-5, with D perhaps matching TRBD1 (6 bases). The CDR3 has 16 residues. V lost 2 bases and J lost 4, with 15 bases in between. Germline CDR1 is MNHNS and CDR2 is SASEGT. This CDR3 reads CASSEKGRQGNQPQHF. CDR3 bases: TGTGCCAGCAGTGAAAAGGGCCGGCAGGGGAATCAGCCCCAGCATTTT.

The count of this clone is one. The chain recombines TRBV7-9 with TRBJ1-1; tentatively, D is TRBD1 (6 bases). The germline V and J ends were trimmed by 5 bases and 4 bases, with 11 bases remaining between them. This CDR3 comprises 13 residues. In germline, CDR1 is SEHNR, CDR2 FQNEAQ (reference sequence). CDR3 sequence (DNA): TGTGCCAGCAGCGCACAGGGTACCACTGAAGCTTTCTTT. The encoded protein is CASSAQGTTEAFF.

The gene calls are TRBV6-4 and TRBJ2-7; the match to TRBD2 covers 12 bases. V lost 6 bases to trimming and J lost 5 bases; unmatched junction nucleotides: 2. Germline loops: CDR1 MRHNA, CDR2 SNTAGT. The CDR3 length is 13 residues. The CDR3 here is CASSLAGGHEQYF. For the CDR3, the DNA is TGTGCCAGCAGCCTAGCGGGAGGGCACGAGCAGTACTTC.

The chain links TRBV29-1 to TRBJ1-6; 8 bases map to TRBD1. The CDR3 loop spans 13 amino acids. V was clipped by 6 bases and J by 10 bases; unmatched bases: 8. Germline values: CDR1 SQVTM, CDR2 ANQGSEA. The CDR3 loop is CSVATGAGSPLHF. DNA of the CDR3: TGCAGCGTCGCGACAGGGGCCGGATCACCCCTCCACTTT.

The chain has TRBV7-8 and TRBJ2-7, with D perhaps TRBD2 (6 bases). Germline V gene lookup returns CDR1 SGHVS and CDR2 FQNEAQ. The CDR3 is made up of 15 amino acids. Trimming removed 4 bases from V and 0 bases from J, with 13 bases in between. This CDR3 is CASSSYGGPSYEQYF. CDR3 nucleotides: TGTGCCAGCAGCTCTTACGGGGGACCCTCCTACGAGCAGTACTTC. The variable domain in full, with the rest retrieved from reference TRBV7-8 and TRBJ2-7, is GAGVSQSPRYKVAKRGQDVALRCDPISGHVSLFWYQQALGQGPEFLTYFQNEAQLDKSGLPSDRFFAERPEGSVSTLKIQRTQQEDSAVYLCASSSYGGPSYEQYFGPGTRLTVT.

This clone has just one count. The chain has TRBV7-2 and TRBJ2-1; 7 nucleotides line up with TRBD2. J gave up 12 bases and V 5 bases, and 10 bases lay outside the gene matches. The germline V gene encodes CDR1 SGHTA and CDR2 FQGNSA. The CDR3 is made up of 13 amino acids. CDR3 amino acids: CASSPGLPRAQFF. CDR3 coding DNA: TGTGCCAGCAGCCCGGGACTACCTCGAGCGCAGTTCTTC.

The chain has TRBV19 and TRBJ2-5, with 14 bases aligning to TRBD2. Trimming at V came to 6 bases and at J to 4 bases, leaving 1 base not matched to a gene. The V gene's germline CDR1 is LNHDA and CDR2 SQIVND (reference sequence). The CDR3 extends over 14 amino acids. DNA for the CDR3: TGTGCCAGTAGAGGACTAGCGGGAGGAGAGACCCAGTACTTC. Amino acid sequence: CASRGLAGGETQYF.

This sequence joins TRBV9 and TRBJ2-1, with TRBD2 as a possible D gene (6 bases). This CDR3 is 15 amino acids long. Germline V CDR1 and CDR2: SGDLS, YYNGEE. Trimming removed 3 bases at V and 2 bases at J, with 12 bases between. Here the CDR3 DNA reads TGTGCCAGCAGCGCCCGGGACTGGGCCTACAATGAGCAGTTCTTC. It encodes CASSARDWAYNEQFF.

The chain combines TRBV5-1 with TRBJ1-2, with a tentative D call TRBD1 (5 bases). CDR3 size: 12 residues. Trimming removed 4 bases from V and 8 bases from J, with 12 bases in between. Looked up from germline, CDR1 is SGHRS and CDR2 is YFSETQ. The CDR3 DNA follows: TGCGCCAGCAGCCAGGCGGGGGTCGGCTACACCTTC. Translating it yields CASSQAGVGYTF. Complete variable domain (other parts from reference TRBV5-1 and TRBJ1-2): KAGVTQTPRYLIKTRGQQVTLSCSPISGHRSVSWYQQTPGQGLQFLFEYFSETQRNKGNFPGRFSGRQFSNSRSEMNVSTLELGDSALYLCASSQAGVGYTFGSGTRLTVV.

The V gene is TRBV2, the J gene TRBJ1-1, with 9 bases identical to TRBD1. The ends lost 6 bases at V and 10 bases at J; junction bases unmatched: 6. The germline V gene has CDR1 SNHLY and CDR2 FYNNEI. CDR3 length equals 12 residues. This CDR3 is CASSGQGNVAFF. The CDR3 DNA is TGTGCCAGCAGCGGACAGGGGAATGTAGCTTTCTTT.

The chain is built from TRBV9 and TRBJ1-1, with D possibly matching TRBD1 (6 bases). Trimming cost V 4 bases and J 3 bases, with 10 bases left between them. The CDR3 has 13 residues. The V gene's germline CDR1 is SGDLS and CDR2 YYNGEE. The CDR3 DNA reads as TGTGCCAGCAGCCCTGGACAGTACACTGAAGCTTTCTTT. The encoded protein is CASSPGQYTEAFF.

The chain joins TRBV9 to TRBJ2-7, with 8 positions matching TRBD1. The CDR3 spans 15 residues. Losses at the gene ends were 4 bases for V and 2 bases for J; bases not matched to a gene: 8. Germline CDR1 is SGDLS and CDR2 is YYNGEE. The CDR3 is CASSPGGGKTYEQYF. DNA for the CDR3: TGTGCCAGCAGCCCAGGGGGCGGAAAGACCTACGAGCAGTACTTC.

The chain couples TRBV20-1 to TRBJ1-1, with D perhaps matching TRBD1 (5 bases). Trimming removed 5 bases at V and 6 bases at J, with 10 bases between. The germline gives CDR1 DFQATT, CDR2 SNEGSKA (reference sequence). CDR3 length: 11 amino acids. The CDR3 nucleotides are TGCAGTGCTCGGAGGGGCCCTGAAGCTTTCTTT. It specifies CSARRGPEAFF.

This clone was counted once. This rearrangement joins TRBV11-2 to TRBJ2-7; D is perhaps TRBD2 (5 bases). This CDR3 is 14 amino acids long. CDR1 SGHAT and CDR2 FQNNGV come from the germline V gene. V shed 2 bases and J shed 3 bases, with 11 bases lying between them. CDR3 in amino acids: CASSLTGKIYEQYF. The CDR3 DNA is TGTGCCAGCAGCTTAACGGGAAAGATCTACGAGCAGTACTTC.

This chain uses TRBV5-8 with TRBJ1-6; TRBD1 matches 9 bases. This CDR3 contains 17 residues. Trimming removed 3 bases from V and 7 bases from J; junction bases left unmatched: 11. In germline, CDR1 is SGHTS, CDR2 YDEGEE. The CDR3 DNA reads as TGTGCCAGCAGCTATCAAGGGACAGGGAATTTCAATTCACCCCTCCACTTT. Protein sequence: CASSYQGTGNFNSPLHF.

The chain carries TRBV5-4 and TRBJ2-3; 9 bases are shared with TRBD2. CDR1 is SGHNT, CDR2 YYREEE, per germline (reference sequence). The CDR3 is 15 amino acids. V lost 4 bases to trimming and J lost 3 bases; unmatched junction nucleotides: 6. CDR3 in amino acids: CASSPTGLATDTQYF. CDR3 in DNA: TGTGCCAGCAGCCCCACGGGACTAGCTACAGATACGCAGTATTTT.

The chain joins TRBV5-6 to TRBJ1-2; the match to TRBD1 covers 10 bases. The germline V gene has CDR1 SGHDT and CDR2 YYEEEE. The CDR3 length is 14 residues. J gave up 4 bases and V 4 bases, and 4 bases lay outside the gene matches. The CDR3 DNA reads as TGTGCCAGCAGCCCGGGACAGGGGTCCTATGGCTACACCTTC. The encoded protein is CASSPGQGSYGYTF.

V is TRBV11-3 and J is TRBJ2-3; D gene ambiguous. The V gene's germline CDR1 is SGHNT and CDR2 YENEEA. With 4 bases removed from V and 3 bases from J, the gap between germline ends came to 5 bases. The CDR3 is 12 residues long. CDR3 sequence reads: CASSSLTDTQYF. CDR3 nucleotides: TGTGCCAGCAGCTCTTTAACAGATACGCAGTATTTT.

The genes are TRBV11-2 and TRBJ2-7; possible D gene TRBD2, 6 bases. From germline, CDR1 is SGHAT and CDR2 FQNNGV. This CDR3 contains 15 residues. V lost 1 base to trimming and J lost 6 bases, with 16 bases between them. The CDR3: CASSLAGLGLVEQYF. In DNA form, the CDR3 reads TGTGCCAGCAGCTTAGCGGGACTCGGCCTAGTCGAGCAGTACTTC.

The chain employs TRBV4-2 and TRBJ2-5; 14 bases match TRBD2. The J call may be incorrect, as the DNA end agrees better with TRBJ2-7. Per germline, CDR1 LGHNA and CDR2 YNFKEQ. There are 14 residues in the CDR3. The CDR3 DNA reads TGTGCCAGCAGCCGGACTAGCGGGGGGTCCGAGCAGTACTTC. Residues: CASSRTSGGSEQYF.

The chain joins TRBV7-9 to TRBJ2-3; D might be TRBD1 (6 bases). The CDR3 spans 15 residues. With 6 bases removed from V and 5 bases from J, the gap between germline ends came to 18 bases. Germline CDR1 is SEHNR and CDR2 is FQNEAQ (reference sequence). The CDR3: CASSSPRGSGDTQYF. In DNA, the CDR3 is TGTGCCAGCAGTTCCCCCAGGGGATCTGGAGATACGCAGTATTTT.